This passage covers 20 T cell receptor beta chains from one sample sequenced in a study of cytomegalovirus exposure and HLA in healthy donors. PCR employed 60 Vbeta and 13 Jbeta primers. Libraries were prepared by immunoSEQ multiplex PCR; TCRdb keeps only in-frame clonotypes and omits some of them. Of around 41,000 clones listed, 68% are singletons. Sequenced sample: PBMCs. These receptors were taken from a man aged 40-50 years in good health and CMV-seronegative.

The table lists this clone with a few counts. CDR3 residues: CASRQANYGYTF. The CDR3 nucleotides are TGTGCCAGCAGACAGGCGAACTATGGCTACACCTTC. The V gene is TRBV2, the J gene TRBJ1-2, with a tentative D call TRBD1 (5 bases). In germline, CDR1 is SNHLY, CDR2 FYNNEI. The V end lost 6 bases, the J end lost 2 bases, and 7 bases lay between the germline ends. The CDR3 is made up of 12 amino acids.

The J gene is TRBJ1-5, the V gene TRBV4-1, with D tentatively TRBD1 (5 bases). The V and J ends lost 5 bases and 3 bases respectively, with 11 bases between them. The length of the CDR3 is 14 residues. Germline CDR1 MGHRA, CDR2 YSYEKL. CDR3 DNA sequence: TGCGCCAGCAGCATACGGGGGATCAATCAGCCCCAGCATTTT. Residues: CASSIRGINQPQHF.

This clone turned up a few times. The chain combines TRBV7-2 with TRBJ2-1; D possibly corresponds to TRBD2 (5 bases). V lost 5 bases, J lost 0 bases, and 14 bases lay in between. CDR1 and CDR2 from the germline V gene are SGHTA and FQGNSA. The CDR3 consists of 16 residues. The CDR3 nucleotides read TGTGCCAGCAGCCCTCGGGGTCCCAGCTCCTACAATGAGCAGTTCTTC. This codes for CASSPRGPSSYNEQFF. The full variable domain, in which reference TRBV7-2 and TRBJ2-1 provide the parts outside the CDR3, is GAGVSQSPSNKVTEKGKDVELRCDPISGHTALYWYRQSLGQGLEFLIYFQGNSAPDKSGLPSDRFSAERTGGSVSTLTIQRTQQEDSAVYLCASSPRGPSSYNEQFFGPGTRLTVL.

This rearrangement joins TRBV6-1 to TRBJ1-2, with a possible D match to TRBD1 (6 bases). The CDR3 consists of 11 residues. Trimming took 2 bases from V and 10 from J, leaving 8 bases between them. Germline V gives CDR1 MNHNS, CDR2 SASEGT. The CDR3 nucleotides read TGTGCCAGCAGTGAATGGGGGCCCTACACCTTC. Its protein product is CASSEWGPYTF.

The rearrangement joins TRBV4-1 to TRBJ2-3; 12 nucleotides align to TRBD2. Trimming took 2 bases from V and 2 from J; bases not matched to a gene: 5. CDR1 and CDR2 (germline): MGHRA, YSYEKL. The CDR3 is 17 residues long. CDR3 residues: CASSQFGLAGSTDTQYF. The CDR3 coding sequence is TGCGCCAGCAGCCAATTCGGACTAGCGGGGTCCACAGATACGCAGTATTTT.

The V call is TRBV5-1, the J call TRBJ1-1; 7 bases map to TRBD1. Germline loops: CDR1 SGHRS, CDR2 YFSETQ. V was pared by 0 bases and J by 1 base, with 6 bases of the junction left unmatched. This CDR3 contains 16 residues. CDR3 coding DNA: TGCGCCAGCAGCTTGGTCGGCGGACAGGCGAACACTGAAGCTTTCTTT. Translated: CASSLVGGQANTEAFF.

V usage is TRBV7-3 and J usage is TRBJ1-1; 7 bases map to TRBD1. Looked up from germline, CDR1 is SGHTA and CDR2 is FQGTGA. Trimming cost V 4 bases and J 2 bases; bases outside gene matches: 4. There are 14 residues in the CDR3. In DNA form, the CDR3 reads TGTGCCAGCAGCTCTGGGACAGCCAACACTGAAGCTTTCTTT. This encodes CASSSGTANTEAFF.

The genes are TRBV15 and TRBJ2-7; 10 positions agree with TRBD1. CDR3 length equals 14 residues. Looked up from germline, CDR1 is LNHNV and CDR2 is YYDKDF (reference sequence). J was trimmed by 3 bases and V by 1 base; bases with no gene match: 0. The CDR3 loop reads CATSRGTGGYEQYF. In nucleotides, the CDR3 is TGTGCCACCAGCAGAGGGACAGGGGGCTACGAGCAGTACTTC.

The V and J genes are TRBV7-9 and TRBJ1-1; perhaps TRBD1 as D (5 bases). The CDR3 covers 14 residues. Germline V gene lookup returns CDR1 SEHNR and CDR2 FQNEAQ (reference sequence). Between the trimmed V and J ends, which lost 2 bases and 1 base, there was a span of 8 bases. The CDR3 here is CASSLQGQNTEAFF. The CDR3 region has the DNA TGTGCCAGCAGCTTACAGGGCCAGAACACTGAAGCTTTCTTT.

Only a few counts were recorded for this clone. The chain couples TRBV7-2 to TRBJ1-5; 9 bases fit TRBD1. The length of the CDR3 is 13 residues. With 5 bases clipped from V and 7 bases from J, the junction kept 3 bases outside the gene matches. From germline, CDR1 is SGHTA and CDR2 FQGNSA. The CDR3 spells CASSGTGRQPQHF. The CDR3 nucleotides read TGTGCCAGCAGCGGGACAGGGAGGCAGCCCCAGCATTTT.

The J gene is TRBJ2-1, the V gene TRBV6-4, with D maybe TRBD2 (6 bases). CDR3 length equals 14 residues. V was pared by 0 bases and J by 5 bases, with 8 bases between. Germline CDR1 and CDR2: MRHNA and SNTAGT. CDR3: CASSDSGLDNEQFF. In nucleotides, the CDR3 is TGTGCCAGCAGTGACTCGGGACTTGACAATGAGCAGTTCTTC.

The chain employs TRBV6-5 and TRBJ2-4; 8 bases fit TRBD1. Germline V gives CDR1 MNHEY, CDR2 SVGAGI. CDR3 length: 14 amino acids. V dropped 5 bases and J dropped 5; count of bases not matched to a gene: 5. The CDR3 nucleotides are TGTGCCAGCAGTGCCGGGACAGGACAAAACATTCAGTACTTC. Protein sequence: CASSAGTGQNIQYF.

The genes are TRBV25-1 and TRBJ1-4; 9 positions match TRBD1. The CDR3 totals 15 residues. The V gene's germline CDR1 is MGHDK and CDR2 SYGVNS. J lost 6 bases, V lost 4 bases, and 6 bases had no gene match. DNA of the CDR3: TGTGCCAGCAGTGCACAGGGGGCGGATCATGAAAAACTGTTTTTT. It yields the protein CASSAQGADHEKLFF.

The V gene is TRBV28, the J gene TRBJ1-4, with a weak D call TRBD1 (6 bases). Germline V lookup: CDR1 MDHEN, CDR2 SYDVKM. The length of the CDR3 is 14 residues. With 5 bases removed from V and 2 bases from J, the gap between germline ends came to 9 bases. The CDR3 DNA reads as TGTGCCAGCAGTCAGGGGTTGACTAATGAAAAACTGTTTTTT. Its protein product is CASSQGLTNEKLFF.

The V gene is TRBV19, the J gene TRBJ1-5; D might be TRBD1 (5 bases). The CDR3 covers 14 residues. Trimming stripped 9 bases from V and 2 bases from J, with 14 bases between. CDR1 and CDR2 from the germline V gene are LNHDA and SQIVND (reference sequence). The CDR3 coding sequence is TGTGCCAGCAAGGGACTCGCGGGCAATCAGCCCCAGCATTTT. This translates into CASKGLAGNQPQHF.

The chain combines TRBV5-6 with TRBJ1-1, with D uncertain. V was clipped by 2 bases and J by 3 bases, with 11 bases between them. Germline V CDR1 and CDR2: SGHDT, YYEEEE. There are 14 residues in the CDR3. The CDR3 reads CASSFGLKDTEAFF. Written as DNA, the CDR3 is TGTGCCAGCAGCTTCGGACTGAAGGACACTGAAGCTTTCTTT. Using reference TRBV5-6 and TRBJ1-1 for the parts outside the CDR3, the full variable domain is DAGVTQSPTHLIKTRGQQVTLRCSPKSGHDTVSWYQQALGQGPQFIFQYYEEEERQRGNFPDRFSGHQFPNYSSELNVNALLLGDSALYLCASSFGLKDTEAFFGQGTRLTVV.

V gene TRBV19 combines with J gene TRBJ2-7; TRBD1 matches 8 bases. Germline loops: CDR1 LNHDA, CDR2 SQIVND (reference sequence). Trimming took 4 bases from V and 0 from J; bases not matched to a gene: 8. The CDR3 spans 16 residues. CDR3 amino acids: CASSTNRGSGSYEQYF. CDR3 bases: TGTGCCAGTAGTACAAACAGGGGGTCGGGCTCCTACGAGCAGTACTTC. Full variable domain (missing parts from reference TRBV19 and TRBJ2-7): DGGITQSPKYLFRKEGQNVTLSCEQNLNHDAMYWYRQDPGQGLRLIYYSQIVNDFQKGDIAEGYSVSREKKESFPLTVTSAQKNPTAFYLCASSTNRGSGSYEQYFGPGTRLTVT.

CDR3 residues: CASSWGASGGTDTQYF. The CDR3 DNA is TGTGCCAGCAGCTGGGGGGCCAGCGGGGGAACAGATACGCAGTATTTT. The chain employs TRBV7-6 and TRBJ2-3; 8 nucleotides match TRBD2. This CDR3 contains 16 residues. Looked up from germline, CDR1 is SGHVS and CDR2 is FNYEAQ. Trimming removed 4 bases from V and 3 bases from J; junction bases left unmatched: 9. Looking up the rest from reference TRBV7-6 and TRBJ2-3 gives the full variable domain: GAGVSQSPRYKVTKRGQDVALRCDPISGHVSLYWYRQALGQGPEFLTYFNYEAQQDKSGLPNDRFSAERPEGSISTLTIQRTEQRDSAMYRCASSWGASGGTDTQYFGPGTRLTVL.

The CDR3 loop reads CASSQRLEGGAGDGYTF. The CDR3 DNA reads as TGTGCCAGCAGCCAAAGGCTGGAAGGAGGGGCGGGTGATGGCTACACCTTC. The chain links TRBV2 to TRBJ1-2; D perhaps matches TRBD1 (5 bases). The V end was cut by 6 bases, the J end by 6 bases, with 26 bases between. CDR1 is SNHLY, CDR2 FYNNEI, per germline. The CDR3 covers 17 residues.

V gene TRBV29-1 combines with J gene TRBJ1-1; weak D call: TRBD1 (6 bases). The ends were cut back, 2 bases at V and 10 bases at J, with 20 bases in the middle. CDR1 is SQVTM, CDR2 ANQGSEA, per germline. The CDR3 runs to 14 residues. The CDR3 DNA reads TGCAGCGTTGAATTCGAGATAGTGGGGGCAGGAGCTTTCTTT. It specifies CSVEFEIVGAGAFF.